This T cell receptor beta chain is drawn from a study of T cells expressing NK-cell markers (dated by TCRdb to about 2020). Context from the whole study: Three sorted T-cell subsets (CD3+CD56+NKG2C+, CD3+CD56+NKG2C- and CD3+CD56-NKG2C+) from several donors had their TCR beta-chain repertoires profiled. Of the eight sequenced donors, seven were found to be HCMV-seropositive and one was found to be HCMV-seronegative. The eight sequenced donors were randomly selected healthy volunteers, three men and five women. Illumina HiSeq 2000/2500, MiSeq or NextSeq was used to sequence libraries as 2 x 150 bp reads.

Broad study findings and their caveats: For six donors, the dominant CD3+CD56+NKG2C+ clonotypes were among the top 10 CD8+ clonotypes and accounted for roughly 1.0-7.5% of CD8+ T cells. Those dominant clonotypes were again the most abundant among CD3+CD56-NKG2C+ cells in a handful of donors, at about 25-60.1%. Whether the expanded NKG2C-expressing T cell clones were specific for HCMV antigens remained unclear.

Notes on this clonotype: Its binding antigen is unknown.

Sequencer: Illumina HiSeq 2000. The TCR beta cDNA libraries were made using 5'RACE template switching, a step that added both a universal primer site and unique molecular identifiers. Priming for cDNA synthesis came from the TCR beta constant segment, and two successive PCR amplification steps followed. The paper's data handling went like this. MIGEC was used to demultiplex reads and group the reads by UMI, and MiTCR was used to assemble and quantify clonotypes. To exclude erroneous sequences, only TCR cDNA sequences supported by at least two reads were retained. The tcR package was used for downstream repertoire analysis, with clonotypes matched between fractions based on CDR3 nucleotide sequence plus V segment. VDJmatch was used to annotate antigen specificity against VDJdb, with one amino acid substitution allowed in CDR3. TCRdb reprocessed the raw reads; every CDR3 protein sequence is a single record, and DNA is not supplied. Here the V and J calls rest on TCRdb's processing, not on the authors' analysis. For this sample, the table gives about 390,000 distinct CDR3 sequences. The leading ten clones occupy about 10% of the sample.

Sequences LNHDA (CDR1) and SQIVND (CDR2) are obtained from the germline V gene (reference sequence). The cysteine opens and the phenylalanine closes a CDR3 of 15 amino acids. No DNA sequence is on record. A commercial ELISA kit detecting HCMV-specific IgG in serum was used to determine HCMV serostatus. Ficoll density gradient centrifugation was used to isolate peripheral blood mononuclear cells from blood. Recombination joined TRBV19 with TRBJ2-2; TCRdb designates TRBD1, a call that cannot be tested without DNA. This clonotype was obtained from a woman aged 45 to 65 in good health. Donor details come from another sample of the same person, matched by shared clones. The material sequenced was blood T cells: a sorted CD56 or NKG2C T cell subset, CD4+ or CD8+ T cells, or bulk PBMC T cells (not recorded which). The CDR3 reads CASSGQGWNTGELFF. Where the CDR3 stops, the reference TRBV19 and TRBJ2-2 genes take over; the full variable domain is DGGITQSPKYLFRKEGQNVTLSCEQNLNHDAMYWYRQDPGQGLRLIYYSQIVNDFQKGDIAEGYSVSREKKESFPLTVTSAQKNPTAFYLCASSGQGWNTGELFFGEGSRLTVL.